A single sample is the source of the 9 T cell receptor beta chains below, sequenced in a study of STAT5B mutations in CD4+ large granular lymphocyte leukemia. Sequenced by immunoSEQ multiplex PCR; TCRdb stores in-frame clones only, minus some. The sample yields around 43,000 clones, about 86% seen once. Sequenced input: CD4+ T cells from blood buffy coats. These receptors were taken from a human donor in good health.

Here the CDR3 DNA reads TGCGCCAGCAGCTTGCGAAGTCGACAGCTTTCGAACACTGAAGCTTTCTTT. Translated, it gives CASSLRSRQLSNTEAFF. The chain has TRBV5-1 and TRBJ1-1; possible D gene TRBD1, 5 bases. V lost 1 base and J 1 base, leaving 17 bases between the germline ends. CDR1 is SGHRS, CDR2 YFSETQ, per germline. This CDR3 comprises 17 residues.

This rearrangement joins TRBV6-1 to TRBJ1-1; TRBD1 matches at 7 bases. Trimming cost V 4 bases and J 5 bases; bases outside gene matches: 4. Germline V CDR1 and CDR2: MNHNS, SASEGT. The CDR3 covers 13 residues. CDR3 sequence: CASSAQGGTEAFF. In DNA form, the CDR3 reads TGTGCCAGCAGTGCCCAGGGGGGTACTGAAGCTTTCTTT.

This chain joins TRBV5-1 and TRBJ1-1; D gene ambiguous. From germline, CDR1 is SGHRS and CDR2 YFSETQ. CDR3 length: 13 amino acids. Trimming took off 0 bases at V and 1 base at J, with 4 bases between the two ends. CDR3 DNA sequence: TGCGCCAGCAGCTTGGCCGAGAACACTGAAGCTTTCTTT. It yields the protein CASSLAENTEAFF.

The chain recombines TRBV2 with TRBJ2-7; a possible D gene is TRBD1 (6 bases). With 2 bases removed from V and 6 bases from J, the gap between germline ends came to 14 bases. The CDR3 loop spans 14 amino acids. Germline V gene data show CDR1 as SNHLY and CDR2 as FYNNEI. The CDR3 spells CASSEIGGYSEQYF. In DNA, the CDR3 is TGTGCCAGCAGTGAAATTGGGGGCTACAGCGAGCAGTACTTC.

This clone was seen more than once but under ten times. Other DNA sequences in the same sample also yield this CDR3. CDR3 loop: CASRRQGATEAFF. The CDR3 bases are TGTGCCAGCAGAAGACAGGGGGCCACTGAAGCTTTCTTT. The V and J genes are TRBV6-1 and TRBJ1-1; 10 nucleotides agree with TRBD1. Germline V gives CDR1 MNHNS, CDR2 SASEGT. There are 13 residues in the CDR3. Trimming at V came to 6 bases and at J to 4 bases, leaving 2 bases not matched to a gene.

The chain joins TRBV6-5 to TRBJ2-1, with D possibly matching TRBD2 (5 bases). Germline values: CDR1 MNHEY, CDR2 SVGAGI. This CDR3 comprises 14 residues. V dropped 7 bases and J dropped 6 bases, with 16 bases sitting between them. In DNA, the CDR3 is TGTGCCAGCACCCCTAGCACTAGTTTCAATGAGCAGTTCTTC. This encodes CASTPSTSFNEQFF.

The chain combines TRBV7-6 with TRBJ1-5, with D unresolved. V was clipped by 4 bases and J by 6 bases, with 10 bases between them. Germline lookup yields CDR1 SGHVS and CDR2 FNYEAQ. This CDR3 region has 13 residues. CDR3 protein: CASSSGPSQPQHF. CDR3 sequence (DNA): TGTGCCAGCAGCTCCGGACCGAGTCAGCCCCAGCATTTT.

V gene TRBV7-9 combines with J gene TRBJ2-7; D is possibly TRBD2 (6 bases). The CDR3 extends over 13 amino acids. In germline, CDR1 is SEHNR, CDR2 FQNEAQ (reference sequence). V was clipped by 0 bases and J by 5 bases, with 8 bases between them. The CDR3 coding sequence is TGTGCCAGCAGCTTAGCAGGGGAGGACGAGCAGTACTTC. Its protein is CASSLAGEDEQYF.

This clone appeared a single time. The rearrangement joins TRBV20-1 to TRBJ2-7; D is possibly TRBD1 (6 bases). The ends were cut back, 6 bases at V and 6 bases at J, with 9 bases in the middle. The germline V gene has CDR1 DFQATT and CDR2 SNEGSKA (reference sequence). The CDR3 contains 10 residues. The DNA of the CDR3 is TGCAGTGCAGTCAGGGGCGAGCAGTACTTC. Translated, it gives CSAVRGEQYF.